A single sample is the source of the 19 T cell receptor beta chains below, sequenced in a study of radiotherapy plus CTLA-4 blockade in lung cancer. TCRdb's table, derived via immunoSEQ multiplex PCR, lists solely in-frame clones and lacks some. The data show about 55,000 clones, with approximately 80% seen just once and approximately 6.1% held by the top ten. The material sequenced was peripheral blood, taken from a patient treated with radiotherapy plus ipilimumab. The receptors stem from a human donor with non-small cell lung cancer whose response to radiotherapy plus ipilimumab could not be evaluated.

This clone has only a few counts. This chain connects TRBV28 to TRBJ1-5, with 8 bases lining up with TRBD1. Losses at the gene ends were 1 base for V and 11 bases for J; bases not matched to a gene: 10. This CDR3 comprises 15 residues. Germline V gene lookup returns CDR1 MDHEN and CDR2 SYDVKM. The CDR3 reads CASSLSGQGAGAQHF. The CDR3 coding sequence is TGTGCCAGCAGTTTATCCGGACAGGGCGCGGGGGCCCAGCATTTT.

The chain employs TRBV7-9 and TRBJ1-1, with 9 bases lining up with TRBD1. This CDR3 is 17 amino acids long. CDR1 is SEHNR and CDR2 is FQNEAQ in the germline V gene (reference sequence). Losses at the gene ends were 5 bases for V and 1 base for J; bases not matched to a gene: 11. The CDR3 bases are TGTGCCAGCAGCCTCAGAGGACAGGGGCGTCAGAACACTGAAGCTTTCTTT. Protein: CASSLRGQGRQNTEAFF.

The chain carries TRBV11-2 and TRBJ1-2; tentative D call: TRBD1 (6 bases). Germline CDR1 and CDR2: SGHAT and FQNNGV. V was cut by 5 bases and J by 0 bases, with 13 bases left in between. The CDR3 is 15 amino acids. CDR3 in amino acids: CASSQDSTSNYGYTF. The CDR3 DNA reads TGTGCCAGCAGCCAGGACAGCACATCTAACTATGGCTACACCTTC. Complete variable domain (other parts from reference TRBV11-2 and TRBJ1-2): EAGVAQSPRYKIIEKRQSVAFWCNPISGHATLYWYQQILGQGPKLLIQFQNNGVVDDSQLPKDRFSAERLKGVDSTLKIQPAKLEDSAVYLCASSQDSTSNYGYTFGSGTRLTVV.

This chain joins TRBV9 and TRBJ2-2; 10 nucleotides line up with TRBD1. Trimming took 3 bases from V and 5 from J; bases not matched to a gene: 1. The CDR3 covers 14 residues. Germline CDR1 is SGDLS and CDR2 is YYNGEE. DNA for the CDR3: TGTGCCAGCAGCGGGACAGGGGGGACCGGGGAGCTGTTTTTT. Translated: CASSGTGGTGELFF.

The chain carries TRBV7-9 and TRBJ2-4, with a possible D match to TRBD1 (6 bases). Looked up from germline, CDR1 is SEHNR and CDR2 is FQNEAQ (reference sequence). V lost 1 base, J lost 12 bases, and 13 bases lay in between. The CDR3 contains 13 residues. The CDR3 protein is CASSLEAGVAQYF. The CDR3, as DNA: TGTGCCAGCAGCTTAGAGGCAGGGGTTGCTCAGTACTTC.

The CDR3 DNA reads as TGTGCCTGGAGTGCGTCGGGCACAGATACGCAGTATTTT. Encoded protein: CAWSASGTDTQYF. This chain links TRBV30 with TRBJ2-3, with D unclear. Germline V gene lookup returns CDR1 GTSNPN and CDR2 SVGIG (reference sequence). The CDR3 sequence is 13 residues long. The V gene lost 1 base and the J gene lost 1 base, with 6 bases spanning the gap.

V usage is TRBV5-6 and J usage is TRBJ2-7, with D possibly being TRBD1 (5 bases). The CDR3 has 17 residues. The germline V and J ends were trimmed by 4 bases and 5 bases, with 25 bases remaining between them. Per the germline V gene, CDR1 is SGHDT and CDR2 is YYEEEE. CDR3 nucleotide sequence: TGTGCCAGCAGCCCCCTCCTAAGGTCAGGGCTCGGCAACGAGCAGTACTTC. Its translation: CASSPLLRSGLGNEQYF.

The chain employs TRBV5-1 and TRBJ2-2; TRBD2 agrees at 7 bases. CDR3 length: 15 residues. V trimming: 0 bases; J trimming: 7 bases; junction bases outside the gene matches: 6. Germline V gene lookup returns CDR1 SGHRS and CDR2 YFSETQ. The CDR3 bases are TGCGCCAGCAGCTTGGCCGCGGGAGTTAACGGGGAGCTGTTTTTT. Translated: CASSLAAGVNGELFF.

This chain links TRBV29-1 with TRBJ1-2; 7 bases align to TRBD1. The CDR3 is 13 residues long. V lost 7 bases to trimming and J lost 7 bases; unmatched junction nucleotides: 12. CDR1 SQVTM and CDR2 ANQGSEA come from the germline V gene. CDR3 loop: CSGAIDRASGYTF. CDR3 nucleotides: TGCAGCGGGGCGATAGACAGGGCTAGTGGCTACACCTTC.

This chain's CDR3 is CAHDRNQPQHF. Written as DNA, the CDR3 is TGCGCCCACGACAGGAATCAGCCCCAGCATTTT. V usage is TRBV10-2 and J usage is TRBJ1-5; weak D call: TRBD1 (6 bases). Trimming cost V 11 bases and J 4 bases, with 9 bases left between them. CDR1 and CDR2 from the germline V gene are WSHSY and SAAADI. CDR3 size: 11 residues.

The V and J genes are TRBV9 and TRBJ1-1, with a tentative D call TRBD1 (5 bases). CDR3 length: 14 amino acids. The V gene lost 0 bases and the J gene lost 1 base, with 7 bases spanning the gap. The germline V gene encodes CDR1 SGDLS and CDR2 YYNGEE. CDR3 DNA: TGTGCCAGCAGCGTAGGGGGCAGGAACACTGAAGCTTTCTTT. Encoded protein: CASSVGGRNTEAFF.

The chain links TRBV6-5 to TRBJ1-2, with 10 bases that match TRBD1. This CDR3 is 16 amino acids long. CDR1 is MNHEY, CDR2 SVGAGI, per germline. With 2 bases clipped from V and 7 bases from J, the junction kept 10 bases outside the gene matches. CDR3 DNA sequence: TGTGCCAGCAGTTACGGAGGGGACAGGGGTTTATCTGGCTACACCTTC. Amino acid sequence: CASSYGGDRGLSGYTF.

CDR3 sequence: CASSFSGTSNNEQFF. The CDR3 DNA is TGTGCCAGCAGCTTTTCTGGGACTAGCAACAATGAGCAGTTCTTC. The V gene is TRBV7-9, the J gene TRBJ2-1; 9 bases are a match to TRBD2. Germline loops: CDR1 SEHNR, CDR2 FQNEAQ (reference sequence). The CDR3 totals 15 residues. Unmatched junction bases numbered 5, after V lost 3 bases and J lost 5 bases.

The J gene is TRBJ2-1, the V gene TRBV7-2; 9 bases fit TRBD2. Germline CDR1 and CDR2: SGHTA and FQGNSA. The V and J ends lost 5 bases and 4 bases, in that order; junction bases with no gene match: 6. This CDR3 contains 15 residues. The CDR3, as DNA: TGTGCCAGCAGCGGATTAGCGGGGGAGTACAATGAGCAGTTCTTC. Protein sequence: CASSGLAGEYNEQFF.

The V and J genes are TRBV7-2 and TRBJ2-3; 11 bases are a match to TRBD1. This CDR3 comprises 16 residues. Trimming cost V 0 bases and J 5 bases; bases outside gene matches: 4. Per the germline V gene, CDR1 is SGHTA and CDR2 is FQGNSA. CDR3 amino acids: CASSLAGDRGVDTQYF. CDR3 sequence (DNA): TGTGCCAGCAGCTTAGCGGGGGACAGGGGGGTAGATACGCAGTATTTT.

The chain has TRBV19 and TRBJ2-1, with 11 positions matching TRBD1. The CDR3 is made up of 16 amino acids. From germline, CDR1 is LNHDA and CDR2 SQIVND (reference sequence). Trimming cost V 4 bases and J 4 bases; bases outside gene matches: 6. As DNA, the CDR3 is TGTGCCAGTAGTACCAGGGACAGGGGGACATACAATGAGCAGTTCTTC. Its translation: CASSTRDRGTYNEQFF.

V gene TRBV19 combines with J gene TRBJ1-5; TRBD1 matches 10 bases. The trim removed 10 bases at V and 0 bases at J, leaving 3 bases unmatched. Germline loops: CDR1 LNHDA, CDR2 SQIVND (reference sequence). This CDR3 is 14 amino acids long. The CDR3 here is CATGTGDSNQPQHF. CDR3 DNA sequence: TGTGCCACCGGGACAGGGGATAGCAATCAGCCCCAGCATTTT.

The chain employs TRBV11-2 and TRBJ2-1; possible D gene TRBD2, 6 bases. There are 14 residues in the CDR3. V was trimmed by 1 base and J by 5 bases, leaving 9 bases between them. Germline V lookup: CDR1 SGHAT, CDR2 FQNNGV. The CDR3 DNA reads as TGTGCCAGCAGCTTAGCGGGAGTGAACAATGAGCAGTTCTTC. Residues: CASSLAGVNNEQFF.

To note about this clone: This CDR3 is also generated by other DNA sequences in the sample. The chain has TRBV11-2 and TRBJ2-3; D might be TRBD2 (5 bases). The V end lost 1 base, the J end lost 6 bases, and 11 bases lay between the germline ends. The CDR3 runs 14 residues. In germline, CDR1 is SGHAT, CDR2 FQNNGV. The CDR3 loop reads CASSLGGLWDTQYF. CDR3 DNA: TGTGCCAGCAGCTTAGGAGGACTGTGGGATACGCAGTATTTT.